Described below is a single TCR beta chain sequence and its context. CDR3 length: 17 residues. Germline values: CDR1 SEHNR, CDR2 FQNEAQ (reference sequence). Trimming removed 0 bases from V and 0 bases from J, with 12 bases in between. The data originate from a study of T cell changes during pregnancy in multiple sclerosis. This table comes from immunoSEQ multiplex PCR, and its TCRdb copy is limited to in-frame clones, with some not included. The sample holds 40,000 to 45,000 clones, 92% seen once. This TCR was sampled from a female donor with multiple sclerosis, enrolled in a pregnancy study. The chain links TRBV7-9 to TRBJ2-1; possible D gene TRBD2, 6 bases. The sample in question was CD4+ T cells from peripheral blood mononuclear cells, obtained in the third trimester of pregnancy. The CDR3 sequence is CASSLAQVAASYNEQFF. Here the CDR3 DNA reads TGTGCCAGCAGCTTAGCGCAGGTAGCGGCCTCCTACAATGAGCAGTTCTTC. Full variable domain (outside the CDR3, taken from reference TRBV7-9 and TRBJ2-1): DTGVSQNPRHKITKRGQNVTFRCDPISEHNRLYWYRQTLGQGPEFLTYFQNEAQLEKSRLLSDRFSAERPKGSFSTLEIQRTEQGDSAMYLCASSLAQVAASYNEQFFGPGTRLTVL.